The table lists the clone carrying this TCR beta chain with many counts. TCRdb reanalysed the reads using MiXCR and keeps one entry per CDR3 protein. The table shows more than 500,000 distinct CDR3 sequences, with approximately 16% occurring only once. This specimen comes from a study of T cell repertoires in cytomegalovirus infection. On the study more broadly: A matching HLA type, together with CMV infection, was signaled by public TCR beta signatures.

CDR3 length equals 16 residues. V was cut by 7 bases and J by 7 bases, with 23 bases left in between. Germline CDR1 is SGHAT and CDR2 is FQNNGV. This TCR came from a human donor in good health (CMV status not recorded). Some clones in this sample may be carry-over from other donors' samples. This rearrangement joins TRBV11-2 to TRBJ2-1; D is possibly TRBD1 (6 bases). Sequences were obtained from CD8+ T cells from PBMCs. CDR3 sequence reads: CASTRWNREDVNEQFF. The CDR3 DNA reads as TGTGCCAGCACCCGCTGGAACAGGGAAGATGTAAATGAGCAGTTCTTC.